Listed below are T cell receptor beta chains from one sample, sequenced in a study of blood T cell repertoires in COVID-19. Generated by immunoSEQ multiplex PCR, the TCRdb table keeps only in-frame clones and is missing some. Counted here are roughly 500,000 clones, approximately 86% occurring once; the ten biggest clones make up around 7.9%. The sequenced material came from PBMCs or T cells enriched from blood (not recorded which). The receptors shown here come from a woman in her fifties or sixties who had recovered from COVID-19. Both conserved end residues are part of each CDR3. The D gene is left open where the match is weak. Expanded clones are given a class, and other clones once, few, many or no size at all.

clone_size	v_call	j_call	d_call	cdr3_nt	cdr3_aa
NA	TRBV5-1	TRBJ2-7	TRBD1	TGCGCCAGCAGCTTGGCCGTGACAGGGGCCGAGCAGTACTTC	CASSLAVTGAEQYF
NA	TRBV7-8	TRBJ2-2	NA	TGTGCCAGCAGCCGGGGAAGACTAGTAGGCGGGGAGCTGTTTTTT	CASSRGRLVGGELFF
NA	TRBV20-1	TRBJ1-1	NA	TGCAGTGCTAGTGCGGGGGGCACTGAAGCTTTCTTT	CSASAGGTEAFF
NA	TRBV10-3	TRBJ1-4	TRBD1	TGTGCCATCAGTAAGGACAGGGGAACTAATGAAAAACTGTTTTTT	CAISKDRGTNEKLFF
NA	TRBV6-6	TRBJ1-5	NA	TGTGCCAGCACCAAAACAGGGAATCAGCCCCAGCATTTT	CASTKTGNQPQHF
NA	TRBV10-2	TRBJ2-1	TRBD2	TGCGCCAGCATCGATCCGCCGGGGGGACCCGAGCAGTTCTTC	CASIDPPGGPEQFF
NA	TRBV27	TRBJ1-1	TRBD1	TGTGCCAGCAGTCGCCCGACAGGGTTGAACACTGAAGCTTTCTTT	CASSRPTGLNTEAFF
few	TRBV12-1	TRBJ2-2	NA	TGTGCCAGCAGCGGATCAAACCTCGACAGGGACACCGGGGAGCTGTTTTTT	CASSGSNLDRDTGELFF
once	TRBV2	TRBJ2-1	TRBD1	TGTGCCAGCAGTATCGGGGACAGGGGTGACAATGAGCAGTTCTTC	CASSIGDRGDNEQFF
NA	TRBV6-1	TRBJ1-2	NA	TGTGCCAGCAGTGAGAATGGGTGGAGCTATGGCTACACCTTC	CASSENGWSYGYTF
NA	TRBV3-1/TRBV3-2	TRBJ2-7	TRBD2	TGTGCCAGCAGCCAAGGACTAGCGGGGGTTAGCTCCTACGAGCAGTACTTC	CASSQGLAGVSSYEQYF
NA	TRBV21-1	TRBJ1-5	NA	TGTGCCAGCAGCAAGACAGGGGCTCATCAGCCCCAGCATTTT	CASSKTGAHQPQHF
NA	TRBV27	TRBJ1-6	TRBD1	TGTGCCAGCAGTTTCCGGGACAGGGGGCCCGATTATAATTCACCCCTCCACTTT	CASSFRDRGPDYNSPLHF
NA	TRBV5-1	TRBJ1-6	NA	TGCGCCAGCAGCTTGACAACCGATAATTCACCCCTCCACTTT	CASSLTTDNSPLHF
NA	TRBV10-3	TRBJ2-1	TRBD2	TGTGCCATCAGCGGGACTAGCGGCAATGAGCAGTTCTTC	CAISGTSGNEQFF
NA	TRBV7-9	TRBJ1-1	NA	TGTGCCAGCAGCTTAAGGGGTGCGGGGGCCTCGAACACTGAAGCTTTCTTT	CASSLRGAGASNTEAFF
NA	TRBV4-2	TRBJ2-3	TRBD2	TGTGCCAGCAGCCTAGCGGGGGGGCTAGAAGATACGCAGTATTTT	CASSLAGGLEDTQYF
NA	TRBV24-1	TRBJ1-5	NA	TGTGCCACCAGTGATTTACTAGAAGAGCCCCAGCATTTT	CATSDLLEEPQHF
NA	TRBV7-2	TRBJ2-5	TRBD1	TGTGCCAGCAGCTTCCAGGGGGCCCGAGAGACCCAGTACTTC	CASSFQGARETQYF
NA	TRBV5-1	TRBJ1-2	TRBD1	TGCGCCAGCAGCTGGGACAGGGGACGCGGCTACACCTTC	CASSWDRGRGYTF
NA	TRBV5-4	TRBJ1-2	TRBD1	TGTGCCAGCAGCTGGGGACAGGGGAAATATGGCTACACCTTC	CASSWGQGKYGYTF
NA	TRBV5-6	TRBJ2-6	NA	TGTGCCAGCAGCAGCCGCAGGGGTGTCCCCTCAGGGGCCAACGTCCTGACTTTC	CASSSRRGVPSGANVLTF
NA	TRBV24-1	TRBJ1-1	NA	TGTGCCACCAGTGATTTGGCGGGGACTGAAGCTTTCTTT	CATSDLAGTEAFF
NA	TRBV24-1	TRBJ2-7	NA	TGTGCCACCAGTGGCGGACAGACCTACGAGCAGTACTTC	CATSGGQTYEQYF
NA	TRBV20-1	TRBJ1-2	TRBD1	TGCAGTGCTAGTGTACCCTCCGGGACAGGGCACCGGGGCTACACCTTC	CSASVPSGTGHRGYTF
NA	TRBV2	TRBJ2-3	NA	TGTGCCAGCAGTACACAGGGTCAAGGCACAGATACGCAGTATTTT	CASSTQGQGTDTQYF
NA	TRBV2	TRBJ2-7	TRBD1	TGTGCCAGCACAGGGGGCTCCTCGGAGCAGTACTTC	CASTGGSSEQYF
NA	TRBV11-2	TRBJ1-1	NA	TGTGCCAGCAGCTTGAATCAGGGTTTGAGAGTCAACACTGAAGCTTTCTTT	CASSLNQGLRVNTEAFF
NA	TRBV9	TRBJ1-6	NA	TGTGCCAGCAACGACAGGATAGTGAATTCACCCCTCCACTTT	CASNDRIVNSPLHF
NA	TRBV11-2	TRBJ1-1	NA	TGTGCCAGCAGCACTCCCCGAGGGGGGGGCACTGAAGCTTTCTTT	CASSTPRGGGTEAFF
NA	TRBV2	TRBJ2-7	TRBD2	TGTGCCAGCAGCGGGACTAGCGGGGTAGCCTACGAGCAGTACTTC	CASSGTSGVAYEQYF
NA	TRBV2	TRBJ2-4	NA	TGTGCCAGCACTTTCAGGGGAAGTACAGTTTCGGGCAAAAACATTCAGTACTTC	CASTFRGSTVSGKNIQYF
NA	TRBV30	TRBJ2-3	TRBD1	TGTGCCGGGACAGGGGGTCATACTCCGTTGTATTTT	CAGTGGHTPLYF
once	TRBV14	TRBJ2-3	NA	TGTGCCAGTAATCGGCACGGCGGAAGCACAGATACGCAGTATTTT	CASNRHGGSTDTQYF
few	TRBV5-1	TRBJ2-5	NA	TGCGCCAGCAGCTTGCCACCGGGTGACGAAGAGACCCAGTACTTC	CASSLPPGDEETQYF
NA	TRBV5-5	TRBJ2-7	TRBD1	TGTGCCAGCAGCCTACAGACAGGGTCCTACGAGCAGTACTTC	CASSLQTGSYEQYF
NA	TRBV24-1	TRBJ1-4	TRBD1	TGTGCCACCAGTGAAAACAGGGGTAATAATGAAAAACTGTTTTTT	CATSENRGNNEKLFF
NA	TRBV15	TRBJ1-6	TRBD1	TGTGCCACCAGCACCCGGGACAGGGGTTCACCCCTCCACTTT	CATSTRDRGSPLHF
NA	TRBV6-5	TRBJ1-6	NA	TGTGCCAGCAATCCTGCAGGGGCTGGAAATTCACCCCTCCACTTT	CASNPAGAGNSPLHF
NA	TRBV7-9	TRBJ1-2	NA	TGTGCCAGCAGGCCCAGGGTTGGGCCCTATGGCTACACCTTC	CASRPRVGPYGYTF
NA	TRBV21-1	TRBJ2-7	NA	TGTGCCAGCAGGGGGACAGGGACAGAACTCTACGAGCAGTACTTC	CASRGTGTELYEQYF
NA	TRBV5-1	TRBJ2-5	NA	TGCGCCAGCAGCTTGACAGGGGAGACCCAGTACTTC	CASSLTGETQYF
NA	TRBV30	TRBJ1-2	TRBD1	TGTGCCTGGAGTGGTGGACAGGGGTATGGCTACACCTTC	CAWSGGQGYGYTF
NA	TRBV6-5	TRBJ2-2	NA	TGTGCCAGCATGGGGCTGGGATATTACACCGGGGAGCTGTTTTTT	CASMGLGYYTGELFF
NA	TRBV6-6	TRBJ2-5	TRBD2	TGTGCCAGCAGTCCCCGCGGGGGGTACCAAGAGACCCAGTACTTC	CASSPRGGYQETQYF